This T cell receptor beta chain appears in the sequencing data of a study of blood T cell repertoires in COVID-19. The overall study: COVID-19 samples from acute and convalescent phases originated in the United States, Italy and Spain.

As handled by the study authors: How many nucleated cells were present was estimated from reference gene primer amplification. This table comes from immunoSEQ multiplex PCR, and its TCRdb copy is limited to in-frame clones, with some not included. That table gives V, J and clone size, and the DNA gave D and trimming. The sample comprises a few hundred thousand clones, roughly 88% of which are singletons, and more than 2% rests with the top ten. Germline V gene data show CDR1 as KGHSH and CDR2 as LQKENI. The junction had 6 bases not matched to a gene; V was cut back by 8 bases and J by 0 bases. CDR3 length equals 15 residues.

The receptor comes from a man in his thirties or forties who had recovered from COVID-19. Input material: PBMCs or T cells enriched from blood (not recorded which). The chain carries TRBV18 and TRBJ2-2; the match to TRBD1 covers 7 bases. The CDR3 DNA sequence: TGTGCCAGCAATCGACAGGGACCGAACACCGGGGAGCTGTTTTTT. Translating it yields CASNRQGPNTGELFF. Together with reference TRBV18 and TRBJ2-2, the CDR3 gives the full variable domain: NAGVMQNPRHLVRRRGQEARLRCSPMKGHSHVYWYRQLPEEGLKFMVYLQKENIIDESGMPKERFSAEFPKEGPSILRIQQVVRGDSAAYFCASNRQGPNTGELFFGEGSRLTVL.